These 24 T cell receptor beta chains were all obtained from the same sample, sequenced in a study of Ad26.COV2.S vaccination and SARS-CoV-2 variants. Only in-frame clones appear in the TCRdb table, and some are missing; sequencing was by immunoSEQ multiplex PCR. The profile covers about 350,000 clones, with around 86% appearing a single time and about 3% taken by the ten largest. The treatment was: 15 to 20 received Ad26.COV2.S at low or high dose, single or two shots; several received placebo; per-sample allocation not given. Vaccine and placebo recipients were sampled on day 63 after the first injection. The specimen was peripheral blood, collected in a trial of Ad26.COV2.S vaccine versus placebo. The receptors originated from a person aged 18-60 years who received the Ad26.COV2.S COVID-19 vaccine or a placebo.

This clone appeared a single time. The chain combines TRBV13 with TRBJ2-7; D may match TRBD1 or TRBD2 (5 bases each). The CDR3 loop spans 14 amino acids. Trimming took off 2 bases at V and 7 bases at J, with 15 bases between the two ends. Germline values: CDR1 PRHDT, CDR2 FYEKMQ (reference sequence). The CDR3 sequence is CASSLWGGGVEQYF. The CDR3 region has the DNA TGTGCCAGCAGCTTATGGGGTGGGGGTGTGGAGCAGTACTTC.

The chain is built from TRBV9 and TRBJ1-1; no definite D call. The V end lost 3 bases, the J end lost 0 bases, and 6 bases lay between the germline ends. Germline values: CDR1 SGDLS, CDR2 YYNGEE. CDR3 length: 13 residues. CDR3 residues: CASSGIMNTEAFF. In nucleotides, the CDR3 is TGTGCCAGCAGCGGAATCATGAACACTGAAGCTTTCTTT.

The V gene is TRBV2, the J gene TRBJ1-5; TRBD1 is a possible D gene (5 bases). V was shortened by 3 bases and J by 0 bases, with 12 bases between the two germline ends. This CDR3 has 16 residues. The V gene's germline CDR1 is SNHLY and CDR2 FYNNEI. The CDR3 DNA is TGTGCCAGCAGTGACGGGGCAGAGTATAGCAATCAGCCCCAGCATTTT. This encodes CASSDGAEYSNQPQHF. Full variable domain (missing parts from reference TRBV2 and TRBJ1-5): EPEVTQTPSHQVTQMGQEVILRCVPISNHLYFYWYRQILGQKVEFLVSFYNNEISEKSEIFDDQFSVERPDGSNFTLKIRSTKLEDSAMYFCASSDGAEYSNQPQHFGDGTRLSIL.

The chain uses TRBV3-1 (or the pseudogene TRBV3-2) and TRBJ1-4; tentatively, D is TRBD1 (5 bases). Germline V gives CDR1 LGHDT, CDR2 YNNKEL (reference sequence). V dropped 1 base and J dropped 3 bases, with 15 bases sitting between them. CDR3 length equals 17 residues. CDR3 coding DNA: TGTGCCAGCAGCCAAGTTAACGGGCAGGGACCTAATGAAAAACTGTTTTTT. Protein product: CASSQVNGQGPNEKLFF.

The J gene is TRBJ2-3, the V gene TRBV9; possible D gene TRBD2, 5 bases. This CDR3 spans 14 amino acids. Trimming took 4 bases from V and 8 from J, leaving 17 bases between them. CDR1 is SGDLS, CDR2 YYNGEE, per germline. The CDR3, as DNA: TGTGCCAGCAGCCCTAACTCACTAGTAGGTACGCAGTATTTT. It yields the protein CASSPNSLVGTQYF.

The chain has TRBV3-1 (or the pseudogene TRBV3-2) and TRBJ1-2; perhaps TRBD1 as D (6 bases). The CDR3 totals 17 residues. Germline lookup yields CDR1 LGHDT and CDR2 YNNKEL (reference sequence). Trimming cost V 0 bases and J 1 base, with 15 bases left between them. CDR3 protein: CASSQDRDNPYNYGYTF. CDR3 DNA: TGTGCCAGCAGCCAAGATAGGGACAATCCATATAACTATGGCTACACCTTC.

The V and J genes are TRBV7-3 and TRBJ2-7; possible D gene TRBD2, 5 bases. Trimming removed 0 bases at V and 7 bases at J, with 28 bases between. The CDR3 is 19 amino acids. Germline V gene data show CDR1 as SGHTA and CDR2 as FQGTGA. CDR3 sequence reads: CASSLTYPTGESGLGEQYF. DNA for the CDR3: TGTGCCAGCAGCTTAACCTACCCTACCGGGGAAAGCGGTCTTGGGGAGCAGTACTTC.

The DNA for the CDR3 is TGTGCCAGCTCACCTGGACCGCCCAATGAGCAGTTCTTC. The encoded protein is CASSPGPPNEQFF. The rearrangement links TRBV18 to TRBJ2-1; D is unclear. V lost 3 bases and J lost 6, with 9 bases in between. The CDR3 has 13 residues. Germline loops: CDR1 KGHSH, CDR2 LQKENI.

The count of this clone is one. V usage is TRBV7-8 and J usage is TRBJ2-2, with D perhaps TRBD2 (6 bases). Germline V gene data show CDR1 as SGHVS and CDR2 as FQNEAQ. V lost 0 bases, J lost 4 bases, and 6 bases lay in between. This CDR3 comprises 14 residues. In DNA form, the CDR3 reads TGTGCCAGCAGCTTAGCGGGGGGCACCGGGGAGCTGTTTTTT. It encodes CASSLAGGTGELFF.

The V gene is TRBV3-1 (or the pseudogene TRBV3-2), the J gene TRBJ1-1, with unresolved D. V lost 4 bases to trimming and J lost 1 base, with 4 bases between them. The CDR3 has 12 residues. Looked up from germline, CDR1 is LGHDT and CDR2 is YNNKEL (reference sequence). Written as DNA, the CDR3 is TGTGCCAGCAGCCGGGGGAACACTGAAGCTTTCTTT. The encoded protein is CASSRGNTEAFF.

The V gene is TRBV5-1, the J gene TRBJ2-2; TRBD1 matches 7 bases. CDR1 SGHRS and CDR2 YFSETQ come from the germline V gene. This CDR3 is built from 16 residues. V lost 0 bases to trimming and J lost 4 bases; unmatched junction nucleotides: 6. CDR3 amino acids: CASSLAGQGVTGELFF. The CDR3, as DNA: TGCGCCAGCAGCTTGGCCGGGCAGGGGGTCACCGGGGAGCTGTTTTTT.

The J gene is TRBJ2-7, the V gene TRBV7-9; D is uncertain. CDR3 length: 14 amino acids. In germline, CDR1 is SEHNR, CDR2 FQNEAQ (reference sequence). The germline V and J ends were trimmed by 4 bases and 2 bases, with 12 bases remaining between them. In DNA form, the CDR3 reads TGTGCCAGCAGCTGGAGTGGGGAAGCCTACGAGCAGTACTTC. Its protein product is CASSWSGEAYEQYF.

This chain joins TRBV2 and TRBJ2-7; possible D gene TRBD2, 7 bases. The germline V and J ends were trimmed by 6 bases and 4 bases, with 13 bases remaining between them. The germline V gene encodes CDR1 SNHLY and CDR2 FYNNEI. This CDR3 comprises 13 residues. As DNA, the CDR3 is TGTGCCAGCAGCGGGGGGCGATGGTACGAGCAGTACTTC. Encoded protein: CASSGGRWYEQYF.

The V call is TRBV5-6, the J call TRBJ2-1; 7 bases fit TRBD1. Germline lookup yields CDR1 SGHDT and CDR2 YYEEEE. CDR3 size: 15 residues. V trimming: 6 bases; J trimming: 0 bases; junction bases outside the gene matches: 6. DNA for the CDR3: TGTGCCAGCATCACCAGGGGGAGCTCCTACAATGAGCAGTTCTTC. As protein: CASITRGSSYNEQFF.

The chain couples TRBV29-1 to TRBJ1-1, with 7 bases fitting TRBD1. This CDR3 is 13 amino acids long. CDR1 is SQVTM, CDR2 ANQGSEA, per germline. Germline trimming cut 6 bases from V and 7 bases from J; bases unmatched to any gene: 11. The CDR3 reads CSVARDRVGEAFF. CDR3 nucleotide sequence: TGCAGCGTGGCGCGCGACAGGGTCGGTGAAGCTTTCTTT.

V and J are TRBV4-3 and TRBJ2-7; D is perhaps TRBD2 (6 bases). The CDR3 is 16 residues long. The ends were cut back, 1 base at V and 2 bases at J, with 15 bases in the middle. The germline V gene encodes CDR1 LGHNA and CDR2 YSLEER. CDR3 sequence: CASSQARISGAYEQYF. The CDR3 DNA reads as TGCGCCAGCAGCCAAGCCCGTATCTCGGGGGCCTACGAGCAGTACTTC.

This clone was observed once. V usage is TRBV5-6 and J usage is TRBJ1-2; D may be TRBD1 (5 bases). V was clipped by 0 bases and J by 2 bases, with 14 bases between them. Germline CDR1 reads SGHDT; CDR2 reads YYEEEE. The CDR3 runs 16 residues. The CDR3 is CASSLGSGRRNYGYTF. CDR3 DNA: TGTGCCAGCAGCTTGGGGTCAGGGCGGCGAAACTATGGCTACACCTTC.

CDR3: CSALPTDTQYF. In DNA form, the CDR3 reads TGCAGTGCCCTTCCCACAGATACGCAGTATTTT. V gene TRBV20-1 combines with J gene TRBJ2-3; D gene uncertain. CDR1 and CDR2 (germline): DFQATT, SNEGSKA (reference sequence). This CDR3 spans 11 amino acids. V lost 6 bases, J lost 2 bases, and 6 bases lay in between.

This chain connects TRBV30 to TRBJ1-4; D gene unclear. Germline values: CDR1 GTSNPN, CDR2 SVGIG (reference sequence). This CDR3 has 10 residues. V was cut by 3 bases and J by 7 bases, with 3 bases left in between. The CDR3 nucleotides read TGTGCCTGGAGGAGTGAAAAACTGTTTTTT. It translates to CAWRSEKLFF.

The CDR3 sequence is CASSLGQGGYNEQFF. CDR3 nucleotide sequence: TGTGCCAGCAGCTTGGGCCAGGGGGGATACAATGAGCAGTTCTTC. This chain joins TRBV5-4 and TRBJ2-1, with D perhaps matching TRBD1 (7 bases). Per the germline V gene, CDR1 is SGHNT and CDR2 is YYREEE (reference sequence). The CDR3 loop spans 15 amino acids. Trimming took off 0 bases at V and 4 bases at J, with 11 bases between the two ends.

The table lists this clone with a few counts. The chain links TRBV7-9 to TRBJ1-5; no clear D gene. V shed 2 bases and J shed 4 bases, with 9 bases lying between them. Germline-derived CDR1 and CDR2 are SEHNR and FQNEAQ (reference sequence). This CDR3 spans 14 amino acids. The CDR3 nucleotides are TGTGCCAGCAGCTTAAAGGGCGGGAATCAGCCCCAGCATTTT. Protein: CASSLKGGNQPQHF.

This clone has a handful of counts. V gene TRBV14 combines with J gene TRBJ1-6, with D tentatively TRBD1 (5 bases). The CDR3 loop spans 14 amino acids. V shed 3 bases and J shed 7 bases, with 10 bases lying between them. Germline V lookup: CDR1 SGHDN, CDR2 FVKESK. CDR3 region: CASSHRDANSPLHF. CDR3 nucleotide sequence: TGTGCCAGCAGCCACCGGGACGCAAATTCACCCCTCCACTTT.

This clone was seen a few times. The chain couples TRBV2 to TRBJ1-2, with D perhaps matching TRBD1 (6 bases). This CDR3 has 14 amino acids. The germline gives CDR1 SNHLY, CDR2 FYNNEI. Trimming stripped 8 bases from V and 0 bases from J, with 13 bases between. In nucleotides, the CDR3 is TGTGCCAGCCTCCGGGACACCTCTAACTATGGCTACACCTTC. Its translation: CASLRDTSNYGYTF.

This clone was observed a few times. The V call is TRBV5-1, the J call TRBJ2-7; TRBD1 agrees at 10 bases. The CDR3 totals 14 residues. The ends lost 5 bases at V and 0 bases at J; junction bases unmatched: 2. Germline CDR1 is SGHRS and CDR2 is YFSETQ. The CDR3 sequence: CASRGTGVSYEQYF. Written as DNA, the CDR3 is TGCGCCAGCAGAGGGACAGGGGTCTCCTACGAGCAGTACTTC.